The 10 T cell receptor beta chains in this list originate from one sample, sequenced in a study of cytomegalovirus exposure and HLA in healthy donors. It was with 60 Vbeta and 13 Jbeta primers that the PCR ran. Method: immunoSEQ multiplex PCR; TCRdb's copy keeps in-frame clones and lacks some. This sample has over 150,000 clones, with approximately 84% found just once. The sequenced sample consisted of PBMCs. Receptor source: a boy between 2 and 10 years old in good health and CMV-seronegative.

The CDR3 nucleotides are TGCGCCAGCAGCCAATTTGCGGGGGATGATGAAAAACTGTTTTTT. As protein: CASSQFAGDDEKLFF. The chain recombines TRBV4-1 with TRBJ1-4, with a tentative D call TRBD1 (5 bases). CDR3 length: 15 amino acids. CDR1 is MGHRA, CDR2 YSYEKL, per germline. The V and J ends lost 2 bases and 6 bases respectively, with 13 bases between them.

This sequence joins TRBV9 and TRBJ2-1; D may be TRBD2 (5 bases). V lost 3 bases and J 3 bases, leaving 13 bases between the germline ends. Germline V gene sequence: CDR1 SGDLS, CDR2 YYNGEE. This CDR3 is 15 amino acids long. For the CDR3, the DNA is TGTGCCAGCAGCGCCCCGGACCGGGGCTACAATGAGCAGTTCTTC. This gives the protein CASSAPDRGYNEQFF.

This chain joins TRBV30 and TRBJ2-7, with TRBD2 matching over 7 bases. V shed 3 bases, J shed 3 bases, and the junction held 8 bases outside the gene matches. CDR3 length: 14 residues. Germline assignment: CDR1 GTSNPN and CDR2 SVGIG (reference sequence). CDR3 in DNA: TGTGCCTGGAGGGGCGGGGGACTAAACTACGAGCAGTACTTC. It specifies CAWRGGGLNYEQYF.

This rearrangement joins TRBV6-1 to TRBJ2-7; 8 positions match TRBD2. This CDR3 spans 13 amino acids. V trimming: 7 bases; J trimming: 1 base; junction bases outside the gene matches: 3. Germline loops: CDR1 MNHNS, CDR2 SASEGT. The CDR3 sequence is CASNGGVSYEQYF. CDR3 nucleotide sequence: TGTGCCAGCAACGGGGGGGTATCCTACGAGCAGTACTTC.

The chain has TRBV10-1 and TRBJ2-3; TRBD2 matches 8 bases. The trim removed 0 bases at V and 4 bases at J, leaving 6 bases unmatched. CDR1 is WNHNN, CDR2 SYGVQD, per germline (reference sequence). The CDR3 has 16 amino acids. This chain's CDR3 is CASSESVVAGPDTQYF. Here the CDR3 DNA reads TGCGCCAGCAGTGAGTCGGTGGTAGCGGGACCAGATACGCAGTATTTT.

The table lists this clone with a count of one. J is TRBJ2-1 and V is TRBV4-2; 10 bases are shared with TRBD2. The CDR3 spans 16 residues. The trim removed 3 bases at V and 9 bases at J, leaving 11 bases unmatched. The germline gives CDR1 LGHNA, CDR2 YNFKEQ. The chain's CDR3 is CASSQIPGTSVGEQFF. The CDR3 DNA follows: TGTGCCAGCAGCCAGATCCCCGGGACTAGCGTAGGTGAGCAGTTCTTC.

This chain links TRBV4-2 with TRBJ2-3; 7 nucleotides align to TRBD2. The junction had 15 bases not matched to a gene; V was cut back by 0 bases and J by 6 bases. The CDR3 runs to 18 residues. The germline CDR1 and CDR2 sequences are LGHNA and YNFKEQ. Written as DNA, the CDR3 is TGTGCCAGCAGCCAAGATAATCCATCCGAGCGGGATAATGATACGCAGTATTTT. Translation: CASSQDNPSERDNDTQYF.

The V call is TRBV15, the J call TRBJ1-5; D gene ambiguous. Trimming pared 0 bases from V and 7 bases from J, leaving 10 bases between. The CDR3 runs to 14 residues. The germline V gene encodes CDR1 LNHNV and CDR2 YYDKDF (reference sequence). The CDR3 bases are TGTGCCACCAGCAGAGACCAGCTCGGGCAGCCCCAGCATTTT. It translates to CATSRDQLGQPQHF. Filled out from reference TRBV15 and TRBJ1-5, the complete variable domain reads DAMVIQNPRYQVTQFGKPVTLSCSQTLNHNVMYWYQQKSSQAPKLLFHYYDKDFNNEADTPDNFQSRRPNTSFCFLDIRSPGLGDTAMYLCATSRDQLGQPQHFGDGTRLSIL.

The chain recombines TRBV7-9 with TRBJ2-3; TRBD2 matches at 13 bases. J was trimmed by 6 bases and V by 5 bases; bases with no gene match: 14. Germline-derived CDR1 and CDR2 are SEHNR and FQNEAQ (reference sequence). The CDR3 contains 18 residues. CDR3 sequence (DNA): TGTGCCAGCAGCCCGCGGGAACTAGCGGGAGGGGGCCGGGATACGCAGTATTTT. Translation gives CASSPRELAGGGRDTQYF. Drawing the rest from reference TRBV7-9 and TRBJ2-3, the complete variable domain is DTGVSQNPRHKITKRGQNVTFRCDPISEHNRLYWYRQTLGQGPEFLTYFQNEAQLEKSRLLSDRFSAERPKGSFSTLEIQRTEQGDSAMYLCASSPRELAGGGRDTQYFGPGTRLTVL.

This chain joins TRBV2 and TRBJ1-1, with a possible D match to TRBD1 (5 bases). The CDR3 is made up of 14 amino acids. Trimming cost V 6 bases and J 4 bases, with 15 bases left between them. Germline CDR1 reads SNHLY; CDR2 reads FYNNEI. The CDR3 DNA follows: TGTGCCAGCAGAAGAAATGGGAGGGGCACTGAAGCTTTCTTT. This encodes CASRRNGRGTEAFF.